These 30 T cell receptor beta chains share one sample of origin, sequenced in a study of blood T cell repertoires in COVID-19. The table came from immunoSEQ multiplex PCR; TCRdb's copy has only in-frame clones and leaves some out. The profile shows about 80,000 clones, approximately 83% of them singletons. Sequencing was done on a sample of peripheral blood. Receptor source: a human donor in a cohort sampled during active COVID-19.

In the case of this clone: Other nucleotide sequences from this sample produce the same CDR3. The chain uses TRBV5-1 and TRBJ2-7; 7 nucleotides agree with TRBD2. Germline-derived CDR1 and CDR2 are SGHRS and YFSETQ. The J segment lost 7 bases and the V segment lost 0 bases, leaving 7 bases of the junction unmatched. The CDR3 is 14 amino acids. CDR3 region: CASSLEGLGGEQYF. The CDR3 nucleotides are TGCGCCAGCAGCTTGGAGGGCCTGGGAGGGGAGCAGTACTTC.

The CDR3 nucleotides are TGTGCCAGCAGTTTGACCCGGACAGGGAGAATGGAGACCCAGTACTTC. Its protein product is CASSLTRTGRMETQYF. The chain carries TRBV2 and TRBJ2-5; 8 positions agree with TRBD1. Trimming at V came to 5 bases and at J to 5 bases, leaving 13 bases not matched to a gene. CDR3 length equals 16 residues. Germline V CDR1 and CDR2: SNHLY, FYNNEI.

The chain recombines TRBV7-2 with TRBJ2-7, with TRBD1 identical over 7 bases. V lost 5 bases to trimming and J lost 2 bases; unmatched junction nucleotides: 6. The CDR3 is 14 amino acids. The germline V gene has CDR1 SGHTA and CDR2 FQGNSA. The CDR3 region has the DNA TGTGCCAGCAGCGCCAGGCAGGGGGCCTACGAGCAGTACTTC. Translation gives CASSARQGAYEQYF.

With regard to this clone: The final CDR3 position lacks the conserved phenylalanine or tryptophan, pointing to a likely read error. Because the CDR3's place on the DNA is in doubt, the DNA is left out and the CDR3 is given as listed by TCRdb. This chain joins TRBV20-1 and TRBJ2-4; the table's D call, TRBD1, was not checked against the DNA. The CDR3 contains 11 residues when both ends are counted. Per the germline V gene, CDR1 is DFQATT and CDR2 is SNEGSKA (reference sequence). The CDR3 loop reads CSASLPTGPRR.

The rearrangement links TRBV5-6 to TRBJ1-1; D gene unclear. The CDR3 has 11 amino acids. Germline V gives CDR1 SGHDT, CDR2 YYEEEE. The V and J ends lost 3 bases and 8 bases respectively, with 8 bases between them. CDR3 DNA sequence: TGTGCCAGCAGCTCGGAGGTCGAAGCTTTCTTT. This sequence encodes CASSSEVEAFF.

The rearrangement joins TRBV18 to TRBJ2-3; D unresolved. V shed 0 bases and J shed 1 base, with 11 bases lying between them. Germline V gene data show CDR1 as KGHSH and CDR2 as LQKENI. This CDR3 spans 16 amino acids. CDR3 DNA: TGTGCCAGCTCACCACCGAAACCCACGGGCACAGATACGCAGTATTTT. It codes for CASSPPKPTGTDTQYF.

In its sample, this clone was seen once. The rearrangement uses TRBV24-1 and TRBJ2-1, with 7 bases lining up with TRBD2. The J segment lost 8 bases and the V segment lost 0 bases, leaving 0 bases of the junction unmatched. This CDR3 has 13 residues. Germline V CDR1 and CDR2: KGHDR, SFDVKD. CDR3 in amino acids: CATSDLRGDEQFF. DNA for the CDR3: TGTGCCACCAGTGATTTGCGGGGGGATGAGCAGTTCTTC.

This chain links TRBV19 with TRBJ2-2; D is unclear. V was cut by 2 bases and J by 8 bases, with 12 bases left in between. This CDR3 contains 14 residues. Germline lookup yields CDR1 LNHDA and CDR2 SQIVND (reference sequence). The CDR3: CASSIRPGVGELFF. Here the CDR3 DNA reads TGTGCCAGTAGTATACGCCCGGGTGTGGGGGAGCTGTTTTTT.

This rearrangement joins TRBV7-2 to TRBJ2-7; D gene ambiguous. This CDR3 has 14 amino acids. Trimming cost V 5 bases and J 0 bases, with 11 bases left between them. From germline, CDR1 is SGHTA and CDR2 FQGNSA. The CDR3 sequence is CASSADFSSYEQYF. As DNA, the CDR3 is TGTGCCAGCAGCGCCGACTTCAGCTCCTACGAGCAGTACTTC.

Only a few counts were recorded for this clone. The same CDR3 arises from other DNA sequences in this sample as well. DNA of the CDR3: TGTGCCTGGAGTGAAGGAGGGAATCAGCCCCAGCATTTT. This encodes CAWSEGGNQPQHF. The J gene is TRBJ1-5, the V gene TRBV30; no reliable D call. Germline V gene data show CDR1 as GTSNPN and CDR2 as SVGIG (reference sequence). The V end was cut by 1 base, the J end by 4 bases, with 8 bases between. CDR3 size: 13 residues.

The chain carries TRBV24-1 and TRBJ2-3; possible D gene TRBD1, 5 bases. The ends were cut back, 7 bases at V and 0 bases at J, with 7 bases in the middle. The length of the CDR3 is 13 residues. The germline CDR1 and CDR2 sequences are KGHDR and SFDVKD. The CDR3 loop reads CATRRQSTDTQYF. In DNA form, the CDR3 reads TGTGCCACCAGAAGACAGAGCACAGATACGCAGTATTTT.

This sequence joins TRBV2 and TRBJ1-1, with 7 bases fitting TRBD1. Germline V gene lookup returns CDR1 SNHLY and CDR2 FYNNEI. After removal of 7 bases from V and 11 bases from J, the junction contained 16 bases not matched to a gene. This CDR3 is 14 amino acids long. The CDR3: CASKGAGGNVAAFF. CDR3 nucleotide sequence: TGTGCCAGCAAGGGGGCAGGGGGTAATGTAGCGGCTTTCTTT.

The rearrangement links TRBV5-1 to TRBJ2-3; maybe TRBD2 (5 bases). Germline loops: CDR1 SGHRS, CDR2 YFSETQ. V shed 2 bases and J shed 0 bases, with 13 bases lying between them. The CDR3 covers 16 residues. Here the CDR3 reads CASSLLKWRSTDTQYF. CDR3 bases: TGCGCCAGCAGCTTATTAAAGTGGAGGAGCACAGATACGCAGTATTTT.

This clone was counted only a few times. CDR3 in amino acids: CASSLGPRGEQYF. CDR3 coding DNA: TGCGCCAGCAGCTTGGGTCCCAGGGGGGAGCAGTACTTC. The V gene is TRBV5-1, the J gene TRBJ2-7, with 7 positions matching TRBD1. V lost 0 bases to trimming and J lost 7 bases; unmatched junction nucleotides: 4. The CDR3 is 13 amino acids. CDR1 and CDR2 (germline): SGHRS, YFSETQ.

The gene calls are TRBV2 and TRBJ1-5; D perhaps matches TRBD1 (5 bases). The CDR3 length is 15 residues. From germline, CDR1 is SNHLY and CDR2 FYNNEI. Deletions cut 6 bases from V and 4 bases from J, with 16 bases between. Here the CDR3 DNA reads TGTGCCAGCAGAGCGGGAGAGGGGAGGAATCAGCCCCAGCATTTT. This gives the protein CASRAGEGRNQPQHF.

Regarding this clone: The same CDR3 can be traced to other DNA sequences in this sample. The chain couples TRBV9 to TRBJ2-3; D is possibly TRBD2 (5 bases). Germline CDR1 is SGDLS and CDR2 is YYNGEE. The CDR3 is made up of 14 amino acids. V was pared by 0 bases and J by 0 bases, with 5 bases between. The CDR3, as DNA: TGTGCCAGCAGCGTAGGCGGGAGCACAGATACGCAGTATTTT. Translated, it gives CASSVGGSTDTQYF.

The chain has TRBV7-9 and TRBJ2-5; 7 bases are shared with TRBD1. CDR1 and CDR2 (germline): SEHNR, FQNEAQ (reference sequence). The length of the CDR3 is 15 residues. Trimming cost V 1 base and J 2 bases; bases outside gene matches: 4. DNA of the CDR3: TGTGCCAGCAGCTTAGGGACAGGAAGACAAGAGACCCAGTACTTC. Translation gives CASSLGTGRQETQYF. The whole variable domain, remainder taken from reference TRBV7-9 and TRBJ2-5, is DTGVSQNPRHKITKRGQNVTFRCDPISEHNRLYWYRQTLGQGPEFLTYFQNEAQLEKSRLLSDRFSAERPKGSFSTLEIQRTEQGDSAMYLCASSLGTGRQETQYFGPGTRLLVL.

This sequence joins TRBV2 and TRBJ2-7; 12 bases are shared with TRBD2. The germline gives CDR1 SNHLY, CDR2 FYNNEI. The junction had 8 bases not matched to a gene; V was cut back by 5 bases and J by 9 bases. This CDR3 is 14 amino acids long. CDR3 sequence reads: CASSRTSGISGQYF. The CDR3 DNA follows: TGTGCCAGCAGTCGGACTAGCGGGATTAGCGGGCAGTACTTC. Full variable domain (remainder filled in from reference TRBV2 and TRBJ2-7): EPEVTQTPSHQVTQMGQEVILRCVPISNHLYFYWYRQILGQKVEFLVSFYNNEISEKSEIFDDQFSVERPDGSNFTLKIRSTKLEDSAMYFCASSRTSGISGQYFGPGTRLTVT.

The gene calls are TRBV11-3 and TRBJ2-1, with 10 bases that match TRBD2. The CDR3 contains 15 residues. Trimming removed 3 bases from V and 5 bases from J; junction bases left unmatched: 4. Germline CDR1 and CDR2: SGHNT and YENEEA. CDR3 DNA: TGTGCCAGCAGCTTGGGAACTAGCGGGGACAATGAGCAGTTCTTC. Translating gives CASSLGTSGDNEQFF.

The chain is built from TRBV7-8 and TRBJ1-2, with D uncertain. The germline V gene has CDR1 SGHVS and CDR2 FQNEAQ. Trimming left V 0 bases short and J 3 bases short, with 8 bases between. The CDR3 is 14 residues long. The CDR3 DNA follows: TGTGCCAGCAGCTTAGCGCCCGGAGACTATGGCTACACCTTC. Its protein is CASSLAPGDYGYTF.

The chain combines TRBV28 with TRBJ2-7, with unresolved D. From germline, CDR1 is MDHEN and CDR2 SYDVKM. CDR3 length: 13 amino acids. Trimming left V 4 bases short and J 2 bases short, with 9 bases between. CDR3 residues: CASSSPSPYEQYF. CDR3 nucleotides: TGTGCCAGCAGTTCTCCTAGTCCCTACGAGCAGTACTTC.

This chain connects TRBV28 to TRBJ2-5, with 9 bases identical to TRBD1. Trimming at V came to 6 bases and at J to 3 bases, leaving 8 bases not matched to a gene. Germline CDR1 is MDHEN and CDR2 is SYDVKM. This CDR3 is built from 15 residues. The CDR3 region has the DNA TGTGCCAGCAGCCCGGACAGGGGTGTCGAAGAGACCCAGTACTTC. Protein: CASSPDRGVEETQYF. The full variable domain, rest sourced from reference TRBV28 and TRBJ2-5, is DVKVTQSSRYLVKRTGEKVFLECVQDMDHENMFWYRQDPGLGLRLIYFSYDVKMKEKGDIPEGYSVSREKKERFSLILESASTNQTSMYLCASSPDRGVEETQYFGPGTRLLVL.

The CDR3: CASSVLRRGAYNSPLHF. As DNA, the CDR3 is TGTGCCAGCAGTGTCCTGCGTCGGGGGGCCTATAATTCACCCCTCCACTTT. This chain uses TRBV6-1 with TRBJ1-6; D possibly corresponds to TRBD1 (5 bases). This CDR3 is 17 amino acids long. V shed 4 bases and J shed 2 bases, with 15 bases lying between them. Germline loops: CDR1 MNHNS, CDR2 SASEGT.

V is TRBV19 and J is TRBJ2-7; 15 positions match TRBD2. The junction had 4 bases not matched to a gene; V was cut back by 4 bases and J by 0 bases. CDR1 is LNHDA, CDR2 SQIVND, per germline (reference sequence). This CDR3 contains 17 residues. The CDR3 region is CASSTGLAGGLSYEQYF. The CDR3 nucleotides are TGTGCCAGTAGTACGGGACTAGCGGGAGGCCTCTCCTACGAGCAGTACTTC.

With respect to this clone: At one end, the junction sequence differs from germline, possibly due to a read error. The rearrangement links TRBV11-2 to TRBJ2-7, with 11 positions matching TRBD2. The germline gives CDR1 SGHAT, CDR2 FQNNGV. CDR3 length: 15 residues. The CDR3 bases are TGTGCCAGCAGATTAGCGGGGGGGAGCTCCTACGAGCAGTACTTC. It codes for CASRLAGGSSYEQYF.

This clone was detected a few times. The CDR3 nucleotides read TGTGCCAGCAGTGAAGCCGGGACAGGGCACATTAATAATTCACCCCTCCACTTT. The encoded protein is CASSEAGTGHINNSPLHF. The V call is TRBV6-1, the J call TRBJ1-6; 9 bases align to TRBD1. The germline gives CDR1 MNHNS, CDR2 SASEGT. After removal of 0 bases from V and 5 bases from J, the junction contained 8 bases not matched to a gene. The CDR3 totals 18 residues.

The DNA of the CDR3 is TGTGCCAGCAGTTTCCGACAGGTTGCTGAAGCTTTCTTT. Translated, it gives CASSFRQVAEAFF. The chain links TRBV12-3 or TRBV12-4 to TRBJ1-1; tentative D call: TRBD1 (6 bases). Trimming pared 3 bases from V and 6 bases from J, leaving 11 bases between. The length of the CDR3 is 13 residues.

This rearrangement joins TRBV7-9 to TRBJ2-2; no definite D call. The CDR3 is 15 residues long. Trimming took off 1 base at V and 4 bases at J, with 10 bases between the two ends. Germline V gene data show CDR1 as SEHNR and CDR2 as FQNEAQ (reference sequence). CDR3 in DNA: TGTGCCAGCAGCTTAGTTGCGGCACCCACCGGGGAGCTGTTTTTT. Translated, it gives CASSLVAAPTGELFF.

The rearrangement links TRBV3-1 (or the pseudogene TRBV3-2) to TRBJ2-1; 9 bases are shared with TRBD2. The ends lost 4 bases at V and 8 bases at J; junction bases unmatched: 9. CDR1 is LGHDT and CDR2 is YNNKEL in the germline V gene (reference sequence). This CDR3 spans 15 amino acids. The CDR3 is CASSPRGAGGHEQFF. The CDR3 DNA is TGTGCCAGCAGCCCACGGGGTGCGGGGGGGCATGAGCAGTTCTTC.

In DNA, the CDR3 is TGTGCCAGCAGCCCTATGGGACAGGGGATCGGGGAGCTGTTTTTT. This codes for CASSPMGQGIGELFF. The V call is TRBV7-3, the J call TRBJ2-2, with 10 bases identical to TRBD1. The CDR3 extends over 15 amino acids. V trimming: 5 bases; J trimming: 7 bases; junction bases outside the gene matches: 7. From germline, CDR1 is SGHTA and CDR2 FQGTGA.